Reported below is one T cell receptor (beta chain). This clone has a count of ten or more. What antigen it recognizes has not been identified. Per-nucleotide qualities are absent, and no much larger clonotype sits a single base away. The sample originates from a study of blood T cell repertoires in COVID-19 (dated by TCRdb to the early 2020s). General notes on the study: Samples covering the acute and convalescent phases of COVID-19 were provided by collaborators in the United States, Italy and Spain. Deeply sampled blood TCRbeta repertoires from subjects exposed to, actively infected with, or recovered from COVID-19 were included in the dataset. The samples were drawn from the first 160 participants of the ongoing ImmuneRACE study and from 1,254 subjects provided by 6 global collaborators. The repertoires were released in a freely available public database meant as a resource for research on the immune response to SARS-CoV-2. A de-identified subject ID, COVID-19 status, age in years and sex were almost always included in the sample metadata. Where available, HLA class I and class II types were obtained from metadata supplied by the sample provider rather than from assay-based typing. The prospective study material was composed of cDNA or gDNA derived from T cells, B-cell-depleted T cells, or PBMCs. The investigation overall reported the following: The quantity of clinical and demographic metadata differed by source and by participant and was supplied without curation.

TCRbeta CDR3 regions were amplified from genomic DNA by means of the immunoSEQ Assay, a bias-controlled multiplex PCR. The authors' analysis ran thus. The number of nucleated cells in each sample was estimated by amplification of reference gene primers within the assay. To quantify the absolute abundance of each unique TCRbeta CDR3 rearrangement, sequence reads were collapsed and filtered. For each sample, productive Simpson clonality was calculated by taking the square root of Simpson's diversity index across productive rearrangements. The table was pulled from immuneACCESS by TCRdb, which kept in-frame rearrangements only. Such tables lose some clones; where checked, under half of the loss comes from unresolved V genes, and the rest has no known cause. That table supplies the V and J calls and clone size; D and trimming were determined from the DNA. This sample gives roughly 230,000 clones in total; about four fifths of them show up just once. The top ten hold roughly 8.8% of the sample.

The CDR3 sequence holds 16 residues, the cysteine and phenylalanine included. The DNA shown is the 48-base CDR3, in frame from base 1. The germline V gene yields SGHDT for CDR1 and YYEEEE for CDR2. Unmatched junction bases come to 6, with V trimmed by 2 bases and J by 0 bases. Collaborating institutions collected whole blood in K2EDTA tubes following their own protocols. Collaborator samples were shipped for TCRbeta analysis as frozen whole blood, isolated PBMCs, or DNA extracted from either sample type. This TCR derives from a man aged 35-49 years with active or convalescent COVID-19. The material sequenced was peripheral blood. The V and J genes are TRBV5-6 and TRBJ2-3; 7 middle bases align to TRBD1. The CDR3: CASSLPGQLSTDTQYF. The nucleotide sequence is TGTGCCAGCAGCTTACCGGGACAGTTAAGCACAGATACGCAGTATTTT.